Detailed here is one T cell receptor (beta chain). The antigen is undetermined. This sample was included in a study of T cell responses to AZD1222 COVID-19 vaccine. Study results and limitations: Possibly, clonal diversity was underestimated; donors were largely white British and included more females. Unmutated variant regions reportedly attract nearly half of all spike-specific TCRs. Increased Spike-specific TCR breadth and depth were observed after two AZD1222 doses. The peak T cell response came first, and repertoires were sampled only after it.

The table came from immunoSEQ multiplex PCR; TCRdb's copy has only in-frame clones and leaves some out. The sample includes some 31,000 clones, about four fifths of them seen just once. V gave up 3 bases and J gave up 8 bases; unmatched junction bases: 4. The CDR3 totals 14 residues. Germline assignment: CDR1 MNHEY and CDR2 SMNVEV (reference sequence). Source: peripheral blood, taken 28 days after the second AZD1222 dose. This chain links TRBV27 with TRBJ1-6, with 7 bases identical to TRBD1. The clonotype was recovered from an adult who received the AZD1222 COVID-19 vaccine. For the CDR3, the DNA is TGTGCCAGCAGTTTGATAGGGGGCGATTCACCCCTCCACTTT. This gives the protein CASSLIGGDSPLHF.